Below, 17 T cell receptor beta chains from the same sample are listed, as sequenced in a study of CD4 and CD8 cells across lung adenocarcinoma regions. TCRdb processed the PCR reads anew with MiXCR; each CDR3 protein has one entry. Among about 19,000 distinct CDR3 sequences listed, 45% to 55% were seen once. Material for sequencing was CD4+ T cells from the margin of a lung tumor. The source of these receptors is a male donor with lung adenocarcinoma. The CD4 and CD8 labels of this study may be unreliable.

The V and J genes are TRBV27 and TRBJ2-5; 7 positions match TRBD1. The CDR3 totals 17 residues. Germline V gene lookup returns CDR1 MNHEY and CDR2 SMNVEV (reference sequence). CDR3: CGISAGRGGCDPETQYF. The DNA for the CDR3 is TGTGGTATTAGTGCTGGCCGAGGGGGCTGTGACCCAGAGACCCAGTACTTC.

This clonotype has a count of ten or more. The CDR3 here is CASSEDRANTEAFF. For the CDR3, the DNA is TGTGCCAGCAGTGAAGACAGGGCGAACACTGAAGCTTTCTTT. The J gene is TRBJ1-1, the V gene TRBV6-1; D possibly corresponds to TRBD1 (6 bases). CDR3 length equals 14 residues. The V end was cut by 1 base, the J end by 1 base, with 7 bases between. Germline V gives CDR1 MNHNS, CDR2 SASEGT.

This clonotype came up once. The chain employs TRBV6-1 and TRBJ2-4; perhaps TRBD2 as D (5 bases). This CDR3 comprises 14 residues. The germline CDR1 and CDR2 sequences are MNHNS and SASEGT. V was pared by 11 bases and J by 13 bases, with 27 bases between. CDR3 sequence (DNA): TGTGCCGGCCGTGTGGGCCGGGATCGAGACACCCAGTACTTC. Its protein is CAGRVGRDRDTQYF.

This clonotype showed up just a few times. The gene calls are TRBV27 and TRBJ2-3; 12 nucleotides agree with TRBD2. This CDR3 is 17 amino acids long. V lost 6 bases, J lost 1 base, and 8 bases stayed unmatched. Germline-derived CDR1 and CDR2 are MNHEY and SMNVEV (reference sequence). The CDR3 protein is CASRKTGLAGRTDTQYF. Here the CDR3 DNA reads TGTGCCAGCAGAAAAACGGGACTAGCGGGTCGCACAGATACGCAGTATTTT.

J is TRBJ2-4 and V is TRBV10-2, with D possibly being TRBD1 (6 bases). Germline-derived CDR1 and CDR2 are WSHSY and SAAADI. Deletions cut 8 bases from V and 1 base from J, with 12 bases between. The CDR3 is made up of 14 amino acids. CDR3 sequence (DNA): TGCGCCAGCTGGGGGCTGTGGGCCAAAAACATTCAGTACTTC. It codes for CASWGLWAKNIQYF.

The chain links TRBV6-5 to TRBJ2-2; no definite D call. Germline lookup yields CDR1 MNHEY and CDR2 SVGAGI. The V gene lost 6 bases and the J gene lost 13 bases, with 24 bases spanning the gap. This CDR3 is built from 15 residues. The CDR3 protein is CASRLQSGITGALFF. In DNA form, the CDR3 reads TGTGCCAGCAGACTCCAGTCTGGAATTACCGGTGCGCTGTTTTTT.

The chain is built from TRBV29-1 and TRBJ1-3; weak D call: TRBD1 (6 bases). The germline V gene has CDR1 SQVTM and CDR2 ANQGSEA. Trimming shortened V by 4 bases and J by 4 bases, and 11 bases separated the two germline ends. This CDR3 region has 13 residues. For the CDR3, the DNA is TGCAGCGTTGGATCAGGGGTCGGAAACACCATATATTTT. Protein product: CSVGSGVGNTIYF.

This clonotype ranks as medium-sized (0.01 to 0.1%). V usage is TRBV6-1 and J usage is TRBJ2-5; unclear D gene. This CDR3 spans 14 amino acids. V lost 3 bases to trimming and J lost 5 bases, with 13 bases between them. CDR1 and CDR2 from the germline V gene are MNHNS and SASEGT. DNA of the CDR3: TGTGCCAGCAGTGATATCGTTCAGACTGAGACCCAGTACTTC. Protein: CASSDIVQTETQYF.

V usage is TRBV19 and J usage is TRBJ1-1, with 11 bases identical to TRBD1. The trim removed 5 bases at V and 5 bases at J, leaving 4 bases unmatched. In germline, CDR1 is LNHDA, CDR2 SQIVND (reference sequence). The CDR3 length is 14 residues. The CDR3 is CASSPGQGATEAFF. DNA for the CDR3: TGTGCCAGTAGTCCCGGACAGGGGGCGACTGAAGCTTTCTTT.

The chain links TRBV6-4 to TRBJ2-3, with 7 bases matching TRBD2. The length of the CDR3 is 14 residues. In germline, CDR1 is MRHNA, CDR2 SNTAGT. Germline trimming cut 0 bases from V and 5 bases from J; bases unmatched to any gene: 2. The CDR3 coding sequence is TGTGCCAGCAGTGACTCGGGACTAATAGATACGCAGTATTTT. Its protein product is CASSDSGLIDTQYF.

This clonotype was picked up many times. J is TRBJ2-5 and V is TRBV11-1; a possible D gene is TRBD2 (6 bases). The J call may be incorrect, as the DNA end agrees better with TRBJ2-7. The germline V gene encodes CDR1 SGHAT and CDR2 FQDESV (reference sequence). The CDR3 loop spans 13 amino acids. This CDR3 is CASSREMNYEQYF. For the CDR3, the DNA is TGTGCCAGCAGCCGGGAGATGAACTACGAGCAGTACTTC.

This clonotype was picked up one time. This chain uses TRBV27 with TRBJ2-3; a possible D gene is TRBD2 (6 bases). The DNA end favors TRBJ2-7, so the J call may be wrong. This CDR3 region has 15 residues. The germline V gene has CDR1 MNHEY and CDR2 SMNVEV (reference sequence). CDR3 bases: TGTGCCAGCAGGACGGGACTTCAAGACAAAGATACGCAGTACTTC. It specifies CASRTGLQDKDTQYF.

The table lists this clonotype with many counts. This sequence joins TRBV6-1 and TRBJ2-7; 8 bases align to TRBD2. Germline V gene data show CDR1 as MNHNS and CDR2 as SASEGT. V shed 5 bases, J shed 0 bases, and the junction held 6 bases outside the gene matches. The CDR3 extends over 15 amino acids. In DNA form, the CDR3 reads TGTGCCAGCAGTCCTTCGGGACTAGGCTCCTACGAGCAGTACTTC. Amino acids: CASSPSGLGSYEQYF.

The chain carries TRBV6-1 and TRBJ2-1; D tentatively fits TRBD1 or TRBD2 (5 bases each). The DNA end is more similar to TRBJ2-7, so the J call may be wrong. Germline V gene sequence: CDR1 MNHNS, CDR2 SASEGT. This CDR3 is built from 15 residues. CDR3 in amino acids: CASSERRQGPHEQYF. In DNA form, the CDR3 reads TGTGCCAGCAGTGAGAGGAGGCAGGGTCCCCACGAGCAGTACTTC.

The chain has TRBV6-5 and TRBJ1-6; unclear D gene. The CDR3 length is 12 residues. Germline-derived CDR1 and CDR2 are MNHEY and SVGAGI. Trimming stripped 4 bases from V and 14 bases from J, with 12 bases between. The DNA of the CDR3 is TGTGCCAGCAGTTTGAGGGTTGGGGCCCTCCACTTT. It yields the protein CASSLRVGALHF.

Remarks on this clonotype: Possible read error: a much larger clone is one base away. V and J are TRBV4-1 and TRBJ2-5; D uncertain. This CDR3 contains 15 residues. The germline V gene encodes CDR1 MGHRA and CDR2 YSYEKL. Deletions cut 1 base from V and 5 bases from J, with 14 bases between. As DNA, the CDR3 is TGCGCCAGCAGCCAAGCTGGCAGTGGGCTGGAGACCCAGTACTTC. Translation: CASSQAGSGLETQYF.

Remarks on this clonotype: A much more abundant neighbour one base away suggests this may be a read error. The J gene is TRBJ2-1, the V gene TRBV6-1; the D is unclear. The CDR3 consists of 15 residues. V lost 6 bases and J lost 9, with 21 bases in between. CDR1 is MNHNS, CDR2 SASEGT, per germline. CDR3 residues: CASRPTAGSPGEQFF. The CDR3, as DNA: TGTGCCAGCAGACCTACGGCCGGGTCCCCGGGTGAGCAGTTCTTC.